This is a list of T cell receptor beta chains from one sample in a study of long-term antiretroviral therapy in people with HIV. Libraries were prepared by immunoSEQ multiplex PCR; TCRdb keeps only in-frame clonotypes and omits some of them. The table records roughly 7,200 clones, around 73% of them present only once. The sequenced sample was unsorted PBMCs, obtained 0.2 years after starting antiretroviral therapy. The receptor set was obtained from a man aged 35 to 55 with HIV. The CDR3 runs from the conserved cysteine through the conserved F or W. The D gene is left open where the match is weak.

V gene,J gene,D gene,CDR3 protein,CDR3 DNA
TRBV5-5,TRBJ2-7,TRBD1,CASRDLGTASYEQYF,TGTGCCAGCAGAGACCTGGGGACAGCCTCCTACGAGCAGTACTTC
TRBV5-8,TRBJ2-7,-,CASNFQYEQYF,TGTGCCAGCAACTTTCAGTACGAGCAGTACTTC
TRBV6-1,TRBJ1-4,TRBD1,CASSEAARGQGKLFF,TGTGCCAGCAGTGAAGCCGCCAGGGGGCAAGGAAAACTGTTTTTT
TRBV30,TRBJ1-2,TRBD1,CAWSVGDRGLETF,TGTGCCTGGAGTGTAGGGGACAGGGGTTTGGAAACCTTC
TRBV6-4,TRBJ2-3,-,CASSPGTGVTDTQYF,TGTGCCAGCAGCCCCGGGACTGGGGTCACAGATACGCAGTATTTT
TRBV30,TRBJ2-2,-,CAWSTNFGWNGELFF,TGTGCCTGGAGTACTAACTTTGGGTGGAACGGGGAGCTGTTTTTT
TRBV30,TRBJ2-2,TRBD1,CAWKGQGHGELFF,TGTGCCTGGAAGGGACAGGGTCACGGGGAGCTGTTTTTT
TRBV25-1,TRBJ2-1,TRBD2,CASSVPGLAGGNEQFF,TGTGCCAGCAGTGTCCCGGGACTAGCGGGGGGGAATGAGCAGTTCTTC
TRBV6-5,TRBJ2-3,TRBD2,CASSYSTSGGDTQYF,TGTGCCAGCAGTTACTCGACTAGCGGAGGAGATACGCAGTATTTT
TRBV28,TRBJ2-3,TRBD1,CASSSRTGGMTDTQYF,TGTGCCAGCAGTTCAAGGACAGGGGGCATGACAGATACGCAGTATTTT
TRBV10-3,TRBJ1-2,-,CAISESSGGAYGYTF,TGTGCCATCAGTGAGTCGTCGGGCGGGGCCTATGGCTACACCTTC
TRBV10-2,TRBJ2-1,-,CASSESVASSYNEQFF,TGCGCCAGCAGTGAGTCCGTCGCAAGCTCCTACAATGAGCAGTTCTTC
TRBV6-5,TRBJ1-1,-,CASSYQGNTEAFF,TGTGCCAGCAGTTACCAGGGAAACACTGAAGCTTTCTTT
TRBV28,TRBJ1-6,-,CASSLPENNSPLHF,TGTGCCAGCAGTTTGCCAGAGAATAATTCACCCCTCCACTTT
TRBV2,TRBJ1-1,-,CASSALPVGMNTEAFF,TGTGCCAGCAGCGCCCTTCCAGTAGGAATGAACACTGAAGCTTTCTTT
TRBV30,TRBJ2-7,TRBD1,CAWSKTGGFYEQYF,TGTGCCTGGAGTAAGACAGGGGGCTTCTACGAGCAGTACTTC
TRBV27,TRBJ2-2,TRBD1,CASSWDRNTGELFF,TGTGCCAGCAGTTGGGACAGAAACACCGGGGAGTTGTTTTTT
TRBV4-1,TRBJ2-3,TRBD2,CASSQDQMRESYTDTQYF,TGCGCCAGCAGCCAAGATCAGATGCGGGAGTCGTACACAGATACGCAGTATTTT
TRBV19,TRBJ2-7,-,CASSITGQNEQYF,TGTGCCAGTAGTATAACAGGACAGAACGAGCAGTACTTC